These 27 T cell receptor beta chains came from one sample sequenced in a study of OX40 agonist ivuxolimab in advanced cancers. Assay used: immunoSEQ multiplex PCR; TCRdb lists only in-frame clones, some missing. The data contain about 58,000 clones, approximately 80% of them seen just once; the ten biggest clones take up 1.9%. This specimen was CD4+ or CD8+ T cells sorted from blood, taken in a trial of the OX40 agonist ivuxolimab. These receptors all stem from an adult with an advanced solid tumor such as melanoma, head and neck, liver or kidney cancer.

This clone was picked up one time. V gene TRBV2 combines with J gene TRBJ1-2; possible D gene TRBD1, 6 bases. This CDR3 region has 12 residues. Trimming stripped 6 bases from V and 7 bases from J, with 12 bases between. Per germline, CDR1 SNHLY and CDR2 FYNNEI. CDR3 sequence: CASRALGAGYTF. CDR3 sequence (DNA): TGTGCCAGCAGGGCGCTGGGGGCTGGCTACACCTTC. The full variable domain, in which reference TRBV2 and TRBJ1-2 provide the parts outside the CDR3, is EPEVTQTPSHQVTQMGQEVILRCVPISNHLYFYWYRQILGQKVEFLVSFYNNEISEKSEIFDDQFSVERPDGSNFTLKIRSTKLEDSAMYFCASRALGAGYTFGSGTRLTVV.

The chain has TRBV7-9 and TRBJ2-3, with 9 nucleotides matching TRBD1. The germline gives CDR1 SEHNR, CDR2 FQNEAQ (reference sequence). The CDR3 has 17 residues. The V and J ends lost 3 bases and 3 bases, in that order; junction bases with no gene match: 10. The CDR3 is CASSFGWDRVFTDTQYF. For the CDR3, the DNA is TGTGCCAGCAGCTTCGGCTGGGACAGGGTGTTTACAGATACGCAGTATTTT.

The chain recombines TRBV12-5 with TRBJ2-2; possible D gene TRBD1, 5 bases. Germline V lookup: CDR1 LGHNT, CDR2 FRNRAP. The CDR3 is made up of 15 amino acids. V lost 2 bases and J 1 base, leaving 8 bases between the germline ends. The CDR3 DNA reads TGTGCTAGTGGTTTGTGGCAGGGGAACACCGGGGAGCTGTTTTTT. Translation: CASGLWQGNTGELFF.

The chain couples TRBV6-1 to TRBJ1-1, with TRBD1 as a possible D gene (5 bases). Trimming removed 1 base at V and 4 bases at J, with 16 bases between. Germline V gene data show CDR1 as MNHNS and CDR2 as SASEGT. This CDR3 is 16 amino acids long. CDR3 DNA sequence: TGTGCCAGCAGTGAAGAAAGGGGAGCGGGGAGCACTGAAGCTTTCTTT. Its protein is CASSEERGAGSTEAFF.

CDR3 sequence reads: CASSIEETAGAPWRANVLTF. In DNA, the CDR3 is TGTGCCAGTAGTATTGAAGAGACAGCCGGCGCACCCTGGAGGGCCAACGTCCTGACTTTC. This chain links TRBV19 with TRBJ2-6; D is possibly TRBD1 (5 bases). Germline-derived CDR1 and CDR2 are LNHDA and SQIVND (reference sequence). The CDR3 has 20 amino acids. Deletions cut 3 bases from V and 5 bases from J, with 26 bases between. Full variable domain (remainder filled in from reference TRBV19 and TRBJ2-6): DGGITQSPKYLFRKEGQNVTLSCEQNLNHDAMYWYRQDPGQGLRLIYYSQIVNDFQKGDIAEGYSVSREKKESFPLTVTSAQKNPTAFYLCASSIEETAGAPWRANVLTFGAGSRLTVL.

This chain joins TRBV6-5 and TRBJ1-2, with D unclear. The CDR3 sequence is 15 residues long. From germline, CDR1 is MNHEY and CDR2 SVGAGI. Trimming cost V 5 bases and J 3 bases, with 16 bases left between them. As DNA, the CDR3 is TGTGCCAGCAGTACCCTGCCTCAGGCGCACTATGGCTACACCTTC. It yields the protein CASSTLPQAHYGYTF.

The chain uses TRBV15 and TRBJ2-1, with 14 bases matching TRBD2. Germline CDR1 reads LNHNV; CDR2 reads YYDKDF (reference sequence). The CDR3 runs 15 residues. Trimming took 6 bases from V and 3 from J; bases not matched to a gene: 1. CDR3 nucleotides: TGTGCCACCAGTGGGACTAGCGGGGGCTACAATGAGCAGTTCTTC. Its translation is CATSGTSGGYNEQFF.

The chain couples TRBV5-5 to TRBJ1-2; 7 nucleotides align to TRBD1. Germline trimming cut 0 bases from V and 4 bases from J; bases unmatched to any gene: 3. CDR1 is SGHKS, CDR2 YYEKEE, per germline (reference sequence). The CDR3 contains 14 residues. The CDR3 region is CASSLGRDSYGYTF. The DNA of the CDR3 is TGTGCCAGCAGCTTGGGCCGGGACAGCTATGGCTACACCTTC.

This chain connects TRBV6-1 to TRBJ1-5; D is unresolved. This CDR3 spans 14 amino acids. Germline V CDR1 and CDR2: MNHNS, SASEGT. The V gene lost 6 bases and the J gene lost 0 bases, with 9 bases spanning the gap. The CDR3 sequence: CASRASYSNQPQHF. The CDR3 DNA reads as TGTGCCAGCAGGGCCAGTTATAGCAATCAGCCCCAGCATTTT.

This clone was observed once. The chain links TRBV27 to TRBJ1-1; TRBD1 matches at 9 bases. J gave up 2 bases and V 5 bases, and 9 bases lay outside the gene matches. Germline assignment: CDR1 MNHEY and CDR2 SMNVEV (reference sequence). The CDR3 extends over 16 amino acids. DNA for the CDR3: TGTGCCAGCAGTCTAAGGACAGGGGTCGGAAACACTGAAGCTTTCTTT. It is translated as CASSLRTGVGNTEAFF.

This chain links TRBV11-3 with TRBJ2-1, with D perhaps TRBD1 or TRBD2 (5 bases each). V dropped 5 bases and J dropped 5 bases, with 13 bases sitting between them. Germline CDR1 SGHNT, CDR2 YENEEA. The CDR3 length is 14 residues. CDR3 sequence: CASSRDGPHNEQFF. CDR3 DNA: TGTGCCAGCAGCAGGGACGGACCGCACAATGAGCAGTTCTTC.

CDR3 protein: CASSQGLLSSTDTQYF. CDR3 sequence (DNA): TGTGCCAGCAGCCAAGGACTGCTGTCTAGCACAGATACGCAGTATTTT. The chain carries TRBV7-3 and TRBJ2-3; maybe TRBD2 (5 bases). This CDR3 region has 16 residues. Germline values: CDR1 SGHTA, CDR2 FQGTGA. Trimming cost V 5 bases and J 0 bases, with 15 bases left between them.

This CDR3 is CASSLWGLATDTQYF. CDR3 nucleotide sequence: TGTGCCAGCAGCCTATGGGGACTAGCCACAGATACGCAGTATTTT. The chain links TRBV6-5 to TRBJ2-3; 9 bases match TRBD2. The ends lost 6 bases at V and 2 bases at J; junction bases unmatched: 6. Germline CDR1 and CDR2: MNHEY and SVGAGI. The length of the CDR3 is 15 residues.

The rearrangement joins TRBV4-2 to TRBJ2-5; TRBD2 matches at 8 bases. Germline lookup yields CDR1 LGHNA and CDR2 YNFKEQ. The V and J ends lost 0 bases and 4 bases, in that order; junction bases with no gene match: 10. The CDR3 runs to 17 residues. Here the CDR3 reads CASSQEVRGGGRETQYF. CDR3 nucleotides: TGTGCCAGCAGCCAAGAAGTTCGGGGGGGCGGGAGAGAGACCCAGTACTTC.

This clone has only a few counts. The rearrangement uses TRBV7-9 and TRBJ1-1; D unresolved. The germline V gene encodes CDR1 SEHNR and CDR2 FQNEAQ (reference sequence). The CDR3 covers 14 residues. Trimming cost V 2 bases and J 3 bases, with 10 bases left between them. CDR3 sequence: CASSLQSSDTEAFF. CDR3 nucleotides: TGTGCCAGCAGCTTACAGAGCTCTGACACTGAAGCTTTCTTT.

This chain links TRBV27 with TRBJ2-1; D call uncertain. Trimming shortened V by 6 bases and J by 2 bases, and 17 bases separated the two germline ends. Per germline, CDR1 MNHEY and CDR2 SMNVEV (reference sequence). This CDR3 comprises 16 residues. The CDR3 sequence is CASSPLASRPYNEQFF. Written as DNA, the CDR3 is TGTGCCAGCAGCCCTCTTGCATCCAGACCCTACAATGAGCAGTTCTTC.

This chain connects TRBV6-1 to TRBJ2-3; D may match TRBD1 or TRBD2 (5 bases each). The germline gives CDR1 MNHNS, CDR2 SASEGT. The CDR3 contains 14 residues. The V gene lost 8 bases and the J gene lost 2 bases, with 14 bases spanning the gap. The CDR3: CASLFGGTTDTQYF. The DNA of the CDR3 is TGTGCCAGCCTGTTTGGGGGTACCACAGATACGCAGTATTTT.

The V call is TRBV7-8, the J call TRBJ1-3; D remains ambiguous. V dropped 1 base and J dropped 0 bases, with 10 bases sitting between them. This CDR3 spans 16 amino acids. Looked up from germline, CDR1 is SGHVS and CDR2 is FQNEAQ. The CDR3 is CASSLVGTFSGNTIYF. The CDR3 nucleotides read TGTGCCAGCAGCTTAGTAGGAACGTTCTCTGGAAACACCATATATTTT.

The rearrangement joins TRBV18 to TRBJ2-3; tentatively, D is TRBD2 (6 bases). The CDR3 length is 15 residues. Per the germline V gene, CDR1 is KGHSH and CDR2 is LQKENI. V was cut by 2 bases and J by 2 bases, with 11 bases left in between. CDR3 residues: CASSPTGLDTDTQYF. In DNA, the CDR3 is TGTGCCAGCTCACCAACGGGACTTGACACAGATACGCAGTATTTT. The full variable domain, in which reference TRBV18 and TRBJ2-3 provide the parts outside the CDR3, is NAGVMQNPRHLVRRRGQEARLRCSPMKGHSHVYWYRQLPEEGLKFMVYLQKENIIDESGMPKERFSAEFPKEGPSILRIQQVVRGDSAAYFCASSPTGLDTDTQYFGPGTRLTVL.

V and J are TRBV5-1 and TRBJ2-7; D gene uncertain. The CDR3 extends over 13 amino acids. Looked up from germline, CDR1 is SGHRS and CDR2 is YFSETQ. V lost 2 bases, J lost 2 bases, and 8 bases lay in between. CDR3 amino acids: CASSLEPPYEQYV. DNA of the CDR3: TGCGCCAGCAGCTTAGAGCCCCCCTACGAGCAGTACGTC.

This sequence joins TRBV7-9 and TRBJ2-7, with 7 bases matching TRBD1. In germline, CDR1 is SEHNR, CDR2 FQNEAQ (reference sequence). The J segment lost 2 bases and the V segment lost 1 base, leaving 8 bases of the junction unmatched. This CDR3 comprises 16 residues. CDR3 loop: CASSLDLGTAAYEQYF. The CDR3 bases are TGTGCCAGCAGCTTAGACCTGGGGACAGCCGCCTACGAGCAGTACTTC.

This chain links TRBV7-9 with TRBJ2-3; D gene uncertain. V lost 4 bases to trimming and J lost 9 bases, with 11 bases between them. This CDR3 is 12 amino acids long. Germline-derived CDR1 and CDR2 are SEHNR and FQNEAQ (reference sequence). This CDR3 is CASSSNDQTQYF. The CDR3 DNA reads as TGTGCCAGCAGCTCGAACGACCAGACGCAGTATTTT.

CDR3 in amino acids: CASMLQITYNEQFF. CDR3 bases: TGTGCCAGCATGTTACAGATTACCTACAATGAGCAGTTCTTC. The J gene is TRBJ2-1, the V gene TRBV2; no firm D call. V lost 7 bases and J lost 2, with 12 bases in between. Looked up from germline, CDR1 is SNHLY and CDR2 is FYNNEI. The CDR3 length is 14 residues.

CDR3 protein: CASARTGRYNEQFF. In nucleotides, the CDR3 is TGTGCCAGCGCTCGGACGGGCAGGTACAATGAGCAGTTCTTC. The chain is built from TRBV2 and TRBJ2-1, with D unclear. V was trimmed by 8 bases and J by 4 bases, leaving 15 bases between them. Per germline, CDR1 SNHLY and CDR2 FYNNEI. The CDR3 consists of 14 residues.

V gene TRBV6-1 combines with J gene TRBJ1-1; D gene ambiguous. The germline V gene has CDR1 MNHNS and CDR2 SASEGT. This CDR3 is 11 amino acids long. V lost 8 bases, J lost 7 bases, and 11 bases lay in between. The CDR3 DNA sequence: TGTGCCAGCCGGGGAGGCAGTGAAGCTTTCTTT. Amino acid sequence: CASRGGSEAFF.

This chain connects TRBV7-3 to TRBJ1-1; 7 bases are a match to TRBD1. The germline gives CDR1 SGHTA, CDR2 FQGTGA. This CDR3 has 13 amino acids. With V trimmed by 4 bases and J by 5 bases, 4 bases remained unmatched. The CDR3 DNA reads TGTGCCAGCAGCTCGGGACAGACAACTGAAGCTTTCTTT. Translating gives CASSSGQTTEAFF. Complete variable domain (other parts from reference TRBV7-3 and TRBJ1-1): GAGVSQTPSNKVTEKGKYVELRCDPISGHTALYWYRQSLGQGPEFLIYFQGTGAADDSGLPNDRFFAVRPEGSVSTLKIQRTERGDSAVYLCASSSGQTTEAFFGQGTRLTVV.

The chain has TRBV28 and TRBJ1-2, with 10 bases fitting TRBD1. The germline V gene has CDR1 MDHEN and CDR2 SYDVKM. There are 16 residues in the CDR3. Losses at the gene ends were 3 bases for V and 8 bases for J; bases not matched to a gene: 12. The CDR3 DNA sequence: TGTGCCAGCAGTTTGGTAAGGGACAGGGGCCTCCGAGGCTACACCTTC. Its translation is CASSLVRDRGLRGYTF.